A selection of T cell receptor beta chains follows, all from one sample in a study of blood T cell repertoires in COVID-19. Sequencing was performed with immunoSEQ multiplex PCR; in TCRdb, only in-frame clones are kept and a portion is missing. The sample holds around 300,000 clones, 70% to 90% seen once. The sample was peripheral blood. These receptors were obtained from a woman in her thirties with active or convalescent COVID-19. The CDR3 runs from the conserved cysteine through the conserved F or W. Fields, in order: CDR3 DNA, CDR3 protein, J gene, D gene, clone size, V gene. The D gene is left open where the match is weak. Rows may omit the clone size; those that give it use once, few, many or a size class.

cdr3_nt: TGTGCCAGCAGCCCATGGGGGGATGGCTCACCCCTCCACTTT
cdr3_aa: CASSPWGDGSPLHF
j_call: TRBJ1-6
d_call: .
clone_size: many
v_call: TRBV27

cdr3_nt: TGCGCCAGCAGTCTGGACGGGAGCTCCTATAATTCACCCCTCCACTTT
cdr3_aa: CASSLDGSSYNSPLHF
j_call: TRBJ1-6
d_call: .
clone_size: .
v_call: TRBV5-1

cdr3_nt: TGTGCCATCAGTGAGCAGGCGGGGGGAGGATCCTACGAGCAGTACTTC
cdr3_aa: CAISEQAGGGSYEQYF
j_call: TRBJ2-7
d_call: TRBD2
clone_size: .
v_call: TRBV10-3

cdr3_nt: TGTGCCAGCAGTGACGAGATCATCTATGGCTACACCTTC
cdr3_aa: CASSDEIIYGYTF
j_call: TRBJ1-2
d_call: .
clone_size: .
v_call: TRBV2

cdr3_nt: TGTGCCATCAGTGCATTGCTCACAGGGAACGCCTACAATGAGCAGTTCTTC
cdr3_aa: CAISALLTGNAYNEQFF
j_call: TRBJ2-1
d_call: .
clone_size: .
v_call: TRBV10-3

cdr3_nt: TGTGCCTGGAGTTACGGGGAGGCCAGGTACGAGCAGTACTTC
cdr3_aa: CAWSYGEARYEQYF
j_call: TRBJ2-7
d_call: .
clone_size: .
v_call: TRBV30

cdr3_nt: TGTGCCAGCAGCGTCACTAGCGGGTCCTACACCGGGGAGCTGTTTTTT
cdr3_aa: CASSVTSGSYTGELFF
j_call: TRBJ2-2
d_call: TRBD2
clone_size: .
v_call: TRBV9

cdr3_nt: TGTGCTAGCAGCCCCTTGACAGGTATGAAAGACACTGAAGCTTTCTTT
cdr3_aa: CASSPLTGMKDTEAFF
j_call: TRBJ1-1
d_call: .
clone_size: .
v_call: TRBV7-7

cdr3_nt: TGTGCCAGCAGTAGGGGGACAGGACCCGGTAACACTGAAGCTTTCTTT
cdr3_aa: CASSRGTGPGNTEAFF
j_call: TRBJ1-1
d_call: TRBD1
clone_size: .
v_call: TRBV6-2/TRBV6-3

cdr3_nt: TGTGCCAGCAGTTCCGGGACTTCCACCTACAATGAGCAGTTCTTC
cdr3_aa: CASSSGTSTYNEQFF
j_call: TRBJ2-1
d_call: .
clone_size: few
v_call: TRBV6-5

cdr3_nt: TGTGCCAGCAGTTTAGAGACAGGGGGAAACACCATATATTTT
cdr3_aa: CASSLETGGNTIYF
j_call: TRBJ1-3
d_call: TRBD1
clone_size: .
v_call: TRBV28

cdr3_nt: TGCGCCAGCAGCCAAGTGGTCGGCTATGGCTACACCTTC
cdr3_aa: CASSQVVGYGYTF
j_call: TRBJ1-2
d_call: .
clone_size: .
v_call: TRBV4-3

cdr3_nt: TGTGCCAGCAGCGCGGCCGGGACAGGGGACGGCTACACCTTC
cdr3_aa: CASSAAGTGDGYTF
j_call: TRBJ1-2
d_call: TRBD1
clone_size: .
v_call: TRBV9

cdr3_nt: TGTGCCAGCACTCCTGACAGGGGGCGTCTCAATGAGCAGTTCTTC
cdr3_aa: CASTPDRGRLNEQFF
j_call: TRBJ2-1
d_call: TRBD1
clone_size: .
v_call: TRBV6-5

cdr3_nt: TGCGCCAGCAGACTAGGGGGCGCCGAGGCCGGGGAGCTGTTTTTT
cdr3_aa: CASRLGGAEAGELFF
j_call: TRBJ2-2
d_call: TRBD1
clone_size: once
v_call: TRBV5-1

cdr3_nt: TGTGCCAGCAGCTTAGTTCAGGCCGCTGAAGCTTTCTTT
cdr3_aa: CASSLVQAAEAFF
j_call: TRBJ1-1
d_call: .
clone_size: .
v_call: TRBV7-9

cdr3_nt: TGTGCCAGCAGCTTCGGGGCGGGGGGGCGAGAGCAGTTCTTC
cdr3_aa: CASSFGAGGREQFF
j_call: TRBJ2-1
d_call: TRBD2
clone_size: .
v_call: TRBV7-2

cdr3_nt: TGTGCCAGCAGCTTTTCCCTAGCGGGGGCCGGGGAGACCCAGTACTTC
cdr3_aa: CASSFSLAGAGETQYF
j_call: TRBJ2-5
d_call: TRBD2
clone_size: .
v_call: TRBV7-6

cdr3_nt: TGTGCCAGCAAATCTGGGGCAGGGTACACTGAAGCTTTCTTT
cdr3_aa: CASKSGAGYTEAFF
j_call: TRBJ1-1
d_call: .
clone_size: few
v_call: TRBV7-2

cdr3_nt: TGTGCCAGCTTCACTTTCCGGGACAGGCCTAAAAAACTGTTTTTT
cdr3_aa: CASFTFRDRPKKLFF
j_call: TRBJ1-4
d_call: TRBD1
clone_size: .
v_call: TRBV18

cdr3_nt: TGTGCCAGCAGTTTTCGCGAGAGCAATCAGCCCCAGCATTTT
cdr3_aa: CASSFRESNQPQHF
j_call: TRBJ1-5
d_call: .
clone_size: .
v_call: TRBV27

cdr3_nt: TGTGCCACCAGTGATTCGAGGGAGAGTGGCGAAAAACTGTTTTTT
cdr3_aa: CATSDSRESGEKLFF
j_call: TRBJ1-4
d_call: .
clone_size: .
v_call: TRBV24-1

cdr3_nt: TGTGCCAGCAGCTCGAAAAGGACAGGACCTGGAAACACCATATATTTT
cdr3_aa: CASSSKRTGPGNTIYF
j_call: TRBJ1-3
d_call: TRBD1
clone_size: once
v_call: TRBV7-2

cdr3_nt: TGCGCCAGCAGCTTGAGGAGCGGGACGGAGGGCACTGAAGCTTTCTTT
cdr3_aa: CASSLRSGTEGTEAFF
j_call: TRBJ1-1
d_call: .
clone_size: .
v_call: TRBV5-1

cdr3_nt: TGTGCCAGCAGCTTGGAGCCGGGACAGGGTAGTTATGAGACCCAGTACTTC
cdr3_aa: CASSLEPGQGSYETQYF
j_call: TRBJ2-5
d_call: TRBD1
clone_size: .
v_call: TRBV5-4

cdr3_nt: TGTGCCAGCAGTTTAGGGCGGCTATACGAGCAGTACTTC
cdr3_aa: CASSLGRLYEQYF
j_call: TRBJ2-7
d_call: .
clone_size: .
v_call: TRBV12-3/TRBV12-4

cdr3_nt: TGTGCCAGCAGCTTGACAGGGGTCCCGGGGACTGAAGCTTTCTTT
cdr3_aa: CASSLTGVPGTEAFF
j_call: TRBJ1-1
d_call: TRBD1
clone_size: .
v_call: TRBV7-2

cdr3_nt: TGTGCCAGTAGTATAAGGGGTATGAACACTGAAGCTTTCTTT
cdr3_aa: CASSIRGMNTEAFF
j_call: TRBJ1-1
d_call: .
clone_size: .
v_call: TRBV19

cdr3_nt: TGTGCCAGCAGCTCGTTAGGGACAGGGGCAAAAAACATTCAGTACTTC
cdr3_aa: CASSSLGTGAKNIQYF
j_call: TRBJ2-4
d_call: TRBD1
clone_size: .
v_call: TRBV5-6

cdr3_nt: TGCAGTGTGCCCCGACTCAACATTCAGTACTTC
cdr3_aa: CSVPRLNIQYF
j_call: TRBJ2-4
d_call: .
clone_size: .
v_call: TRBV20-1

cdr3_nt: TGTGCCAGTAGCCTACAGGGGTCTGTAGTCGAGCAGTACTTC
cdr3_aa: CASSLQGSVVEQYF
j_call: TRBJ2-7
d_call: TRBD1
clone_size: .
v_call: TRBV19

cdr3_nt: TGTGCCAGCAGCTTAGACCGGGGGAATGAAAAACTGTTTTTT
cdr3_aa: CASSLDRGNEKLFF
j_call: TRBJ1-4
d_call: .
clone_size: .
v_call: TRBV7-8

cdr3_nt: TGTGCCAGCAGTCAATCCGGGACAGGGATGATGGTCTTT
cdr3_aa: CASSQSGTGMMVF
j_call: TRBJ1-6
d_call: TRBD1
clone_size: .
v_call: TRBV7-9

cdr3_nt: TGTGCCAGCAGCGGGGACAGTCTCAATCAGCCCCAGCATTTT
cdr3_aa: CASSGDSLNQPQHF
j_call: TRBJ1-5
d_call: TRBD1
clone_size: .
v_call: TRBV6-5

cdr3_nt: TGTGCCAGCTCACCACCTGACAAACAGGGCGAAAAACTGTTTTTT
cdr3_aa: CASSPPDKQGEKLFF
j_call: TRBJ1-4
d_call: .
clone_size: .
v_call: TRBV18

cdr3_nt: TGCGCCAGCAGCTCAGGGGGCCCCAATGAGCAGTTCTTC
cdr3_aa: CASSSGGPNEQFF
j_call: TRBJ2-1
d_call: TRBD1
clone_size: once
v_call: TRBV5-1

cdr3_nt: TGTGCCAGCAGTGAACAGGGGGGCGGTGAAAAACTGTTTTTT
cdr3_aa: CASSEQGGGEKLFF
j_call: TRBJ1-4
d_call: TRBD1
clone_size: .
v_call: TRBV2